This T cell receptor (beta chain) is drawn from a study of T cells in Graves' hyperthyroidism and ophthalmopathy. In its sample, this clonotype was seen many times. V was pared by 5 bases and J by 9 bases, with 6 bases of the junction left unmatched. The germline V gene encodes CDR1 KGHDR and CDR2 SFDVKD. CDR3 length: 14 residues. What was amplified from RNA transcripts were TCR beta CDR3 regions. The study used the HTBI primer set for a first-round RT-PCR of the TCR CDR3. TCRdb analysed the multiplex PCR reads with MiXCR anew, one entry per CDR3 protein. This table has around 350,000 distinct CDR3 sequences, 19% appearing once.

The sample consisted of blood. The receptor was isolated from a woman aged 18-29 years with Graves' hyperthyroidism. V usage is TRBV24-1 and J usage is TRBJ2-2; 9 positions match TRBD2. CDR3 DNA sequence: TGTGCCACCAGTGCGGTAGCGGGGGTCAGGGAGCTGTTTTTT. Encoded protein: CATSAVAGVRELFF.